The following is a T cell receptor beta chain sequence with its context. Its antigen is not known. After re-calling the 5' RACE reads, TCRdb lists one entry per CDR3 protein, DNA absent. The table lists 150,000 to 180,000 distinct CDR3 sequences. This sample is drawn from a study of T cells expressing NK-cell markers. Overall study context: The TCR beta repertoires were obtained from sorted CD3+CD56+NKG2C+, CD3+CD56+NKG2C- and CD3+CD56-NKG2C+ T cells. Overall study findings and caveats: Of the CD8+ T cells in more than five donors, roughly 1.0-7.5% belonged to dominant NKG2C+ clonotypes. One observes that, in several donors, these clonotypes were also the leading ones within the CD3+CD56-NKG2C+ fraction.

The CDR3 is made up of 15 amino acids. The germline V gene has CDR1 SGDLS and CDR2 YYNGEE. J is TRBJ1-5 and V is TRBV9; TCRdb returns TRBD1, unconfirmable since there is no DNA. This TCR was sampled from a woman aged 45-65 years in good health. Source material: blood T cells: a sorted CD56 or NKG2C T cell subset, CD4+ or CD8+ T cells, or bulk PBMC T cells (not recorded which). CDR3 loop: CASSVGTGVGQPQHF.